This TCR beta chain stems from a study of T cell clonotyping in hematopoietic cell transplantation. Clones were sequenced by immunoSEQ multiplex PCR, and TCRdb holds only the in-frame ones, with some missing. Of fewer than 45,000 clones in the sample, 80% to 90% were seen once. CDR1 MNHEY and CDR2 SVGAGI come from the germline V gene. The CDR3 is 15 residues long. V lost 6 bases and J 4 bases, leaving 16 bases between the germline ends. A remark on this clone: Its cognate antigen is unknown.

Overall study findings and caveats: No sorting was done, leaving CD4 and CD8 contributions mixed. At the given depth, recipient repertoires were over 95% de novo clonotypes. Higher Inverse Simpson Index values in graft donor and pretransplant recipient predicted broader posttransplant TCR diversity.

The chain has TRBV6-5 and TRBJ2-1; possibly TRBD2 for D (5 bases). The receptor was isolated from a woman aged 35 to 49 in good health. Some clones in this sample may be carry-over from other donors' samples. Sequenced material: peripheral blood mononuclear cells. CDR3 sequence reads: CASSQDFERYNEQFF. The CDR3 nucleotides read TGTGCCAGCAGCCAGGACTTTGAAAGATACAATGAGCAGTTCTTC.